This T cell receptor (beta chain) was documented in a study of T cell repertoires in cytomegalovirus infection. Notes on the study in general: The ex vivo response was dominated by HLA-C-restricted CMV-specific TCR beta clonotypes.

TCRdb called the reads again in MiXCR, with one record for every CDR3 protein. The table includes some 280,000 distinct CDR3 sequences, around 13% detected once. Germline V gene data show CDR1 as DFQATT and CDR2 as SNEGSKA (reference sequence). With 0 bases removed from V and 0 bases from J, the gap between germline ends came to 17 bases. The CDR3 contains 17 residues. Regarding this clonotype: Its target is unknown.

The sequence derives from a human donor in good health (CMV status not recorded). Some clones in this sample may be carry-over from other donors' samples. Material for sequencing was PBMCs. The chain has TRBV20-1 and TRBJ1-2, with a possible D match to TRBD1 (6 bases). The CDR3 reads CSARDRGRGEANYGYTF. DNA of the CDR3: TGCAGTGCTAGAGATCGAGGCAGGGGTGAGGCTAACTATGGCTACACCTTC.